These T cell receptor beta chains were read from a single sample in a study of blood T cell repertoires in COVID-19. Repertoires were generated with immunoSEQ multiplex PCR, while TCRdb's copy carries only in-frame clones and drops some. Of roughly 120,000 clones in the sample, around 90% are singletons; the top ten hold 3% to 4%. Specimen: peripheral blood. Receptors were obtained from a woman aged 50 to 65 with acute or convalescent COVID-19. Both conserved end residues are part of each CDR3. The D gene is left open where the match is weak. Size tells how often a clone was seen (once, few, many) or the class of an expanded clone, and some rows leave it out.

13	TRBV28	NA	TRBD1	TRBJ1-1	CASRGQGAAEAFF	TGTGCCAGCAGGGGACAGGGGGCCGCTGAAGCTTTCTTT
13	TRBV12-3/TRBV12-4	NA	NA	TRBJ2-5	CASSFRGQETQYF	TGTGCCAGCAGTTTCCGGGGCCAAGAGACCCAGTACTTC
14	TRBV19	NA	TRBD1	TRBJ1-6	CASADRGFNSPLHF	TGTGCCAGTGCCGACAGGGGTTTTAATTCACCCCTCCACTTT
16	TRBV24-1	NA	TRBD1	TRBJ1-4	CATSDPTGATNEKLFF	TGTGCCACCAGTGACCCCACAGGGGCAACTAATGAAAAACTGTTTTTT
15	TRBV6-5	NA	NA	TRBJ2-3	CASSYTDRNTDTQYF	TGTGCCAGCAGTTATACCGACAGGAACACAGATACGCAGTATTTT
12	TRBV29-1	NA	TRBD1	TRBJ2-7	CSVNGQGYEQYF	TGCAGCGTTAATGGACAGGGGTACGAGCAGTACTTC
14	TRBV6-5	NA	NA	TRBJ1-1	CASHHRATNTEAFF	TGTGCCAGCCACCACAGAGCCACGAACACTGAAGCTTTCTTT
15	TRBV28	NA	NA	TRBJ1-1	CASTPGALGGTEAFF	TGTGCCAGCACCCCTGGGGCCTTAGGGGGAACTGAAGCTTTCTTT
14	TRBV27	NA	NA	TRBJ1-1	CASSTQALNTEAFF	TGTGCCAGCAGTACACAGGCACTAAACACTGAAGCTTTCTTT
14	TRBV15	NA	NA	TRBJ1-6	CATSRETAASPLHF	TGTGCCACCAGCAGAGAAACAGCGGCCTCACCCCTCCACTTT
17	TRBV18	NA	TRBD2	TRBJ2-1	CASSPPSAGGRSNEQFF	TGTGCCAGCTCACCACCGAGCGCGGGCGGGAGGTCGAATGAGCAGTTCTTC
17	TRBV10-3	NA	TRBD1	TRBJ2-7	CAIRDRGPRGADYEQYF	TGTGCCATCAGGGACAGGGGTCCCCGGGGGGCAGATTACGAGCAGTACTTC
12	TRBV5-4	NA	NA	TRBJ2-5	CASSFPKETQYF	TGTGCCAGCAGCTTCCCCAAAGAGACCCAGTACTTC
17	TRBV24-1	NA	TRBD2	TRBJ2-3	CATSDWRELKETDTQYF	TGTGCCACCAGTGATTGGCGGGAGCTAAAGGAAACAGATACGCAGTATTTT
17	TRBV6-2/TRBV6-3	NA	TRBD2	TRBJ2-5	CASSTRTSGRVQETQYF	TGTGCCAGCAGTACCCGGACTAGCGGGAGGGTGCAGGAGACCCAGTACTTC
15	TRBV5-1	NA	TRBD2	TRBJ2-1	CASSLGTSGRNEQFF	TGCGCCAGCAGCTTGGGGACTAGCGGGAGGAATGAGCAGTTCTTC
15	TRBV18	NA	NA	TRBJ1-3	CASSPTRHSGNTIYF	TGTGCCAGCTCACCGACCAGACACTCCGGAAACACCATATATTTT
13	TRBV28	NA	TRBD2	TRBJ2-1	CATRTSGISEQFF	TGTGCCACCAGGACTAGCGGGATAAGTGAGCAGTTCTTC
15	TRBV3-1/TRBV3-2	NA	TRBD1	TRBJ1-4	CASSQEQGGDEKLFF	TGTGCCAGCAGCCAAGAGCAGGGGGGAGATGAAAAACTGTTTTTT
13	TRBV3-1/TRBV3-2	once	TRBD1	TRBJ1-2	CASSHRGDSGYTF	TGTGCCAGCAGCCACAGGGGGGACTCTGGCTACACCTTC
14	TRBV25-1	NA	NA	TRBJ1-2	CASSDARGYYGYTF	TGTGCCAGCAGTGATGCCAGGGGCTACTATGGCTACACCTTC
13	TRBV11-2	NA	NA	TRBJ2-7	CASNGVESYEQYF	TGTGCCAGCAACGGGGTGGAGTCCTACGAGCAGTACTTC
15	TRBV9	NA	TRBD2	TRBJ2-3	CASSDGTSTADTQYF	TGTGCCAGCAGTGATGGGACTAGCACCGCAGATACGCAGTATTTT
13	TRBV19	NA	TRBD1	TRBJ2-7	CASSSDRGYEQYF	TGTGCCAGTTCTTCCGACAGGGGATACGAGCAGTACTTC
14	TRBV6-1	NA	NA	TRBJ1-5	CASSEGLNNQPQHF	TGTGCCAGCAGCGAAGGACTGAATAATCAGCCCCAGCATTTT
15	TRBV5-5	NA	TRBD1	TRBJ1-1	CASSSGAGQGPEAFF	TGTGCCAGCAGCTCGGGCGCGGGACAGGGGCCTGAAGCTTTCTTT
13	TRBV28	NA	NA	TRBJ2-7	CASSYGLAGEQYF	TGTGCCAGCAGTTATGGGCTAGCTGGCGAGCAGTACTTC
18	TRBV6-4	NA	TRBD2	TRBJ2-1	CASSRDPGTSGSITEQFF	TGTGCCAGCAGTCGAGACCCCGGGACTAGCGGGAGTATAACCGAGCAGTTCTTC
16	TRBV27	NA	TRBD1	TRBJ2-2	CASRPTGELGTGELFF	TGTGCCAGCAGACCAACAGGGGAGTTGGGCACCGGGGAGCTGTTTTTT
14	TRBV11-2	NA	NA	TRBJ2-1	CASSTLTGFNEQFF	TGTGCCAGCAGCACCTTGACAGGATTCAATGAGCAGTTCTTC
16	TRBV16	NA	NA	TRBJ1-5	CASSRQVGNSNQPQHF	TGTGCCAGCAGTCGACAGGTCGGGAATAGCAATCAGCCCCAGCATTTT
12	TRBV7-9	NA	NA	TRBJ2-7	CASSSVIYEQYF	TGTGCCAGCAGCTCAGTGATTTACGAGCAGTACTTC
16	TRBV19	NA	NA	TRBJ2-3	CASSMGRGAGTDTQYF	TGTGCCAGTAGTATGGGACGGGGGGCGGGCACAGATACGCAGTATTTT
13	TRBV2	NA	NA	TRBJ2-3	CASSGDNTDTQYF	TGTGCCAGCAGTGGGGACAACACAGATACGCAGTATTTT
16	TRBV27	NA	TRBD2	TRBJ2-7	CASSSFGTSGRGKQYF	TGTGCCAGCAGTTCCTTCGGGACTAGCGGGAGAGGGAAGCAGTACTTC
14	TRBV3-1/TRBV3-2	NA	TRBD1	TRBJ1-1	CASSFSDRDTEAFF	TGTGCCAGCAGCTTTTCTGACAGGGACACTGAAGCTTTCTTT
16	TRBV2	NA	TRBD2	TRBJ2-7	CASRRSGGGGSYEQYF	TGTGCCAGCAGGAGATCGGGGGGTGGCGGCTCCTACGAGCAGTACTTC
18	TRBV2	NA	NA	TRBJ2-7	CASSEMGGGAGRIYEQYF	TGTGCCAGCAGTGAAATGGGTGGCGGGGCGGGCCGAATCTACGAGCAGTACTTC
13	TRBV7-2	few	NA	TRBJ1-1	CASSSEGKTEAFF	TGTGCCAGCAGCTCCGAGGGAAAGACTGAAGCTTTCTTT
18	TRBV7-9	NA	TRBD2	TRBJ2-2	CASSLARGSGRWTGELFF	TGTGCCAGCAGCTTAGCGCGTGGTAGCGGGAGATGGACCGGGGAGCTGTTTTTT
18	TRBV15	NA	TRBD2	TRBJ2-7	CATSSAGTSSLGSYEQYF	TGTGCCACCAGCAGTGCCGGGACTAGCTCCCTGGGCTCCTACGAGCAGTACTTC
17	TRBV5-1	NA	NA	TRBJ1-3	CASSLWGLDARGNTIYF	TGCGCCAGCAGCCTGTGGGGACTAGATGCACGTGGAAACACCATATATTTT
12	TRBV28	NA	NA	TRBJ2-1	CASSPTRNEQFF	TGTGCCAGCAGTCCGACAAGGAATGAGCAGTTCTTC
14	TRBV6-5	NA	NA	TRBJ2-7	CASGRQADFYEQYF	TGTGCCAGCGGACGGCAGGCGGACTTCTACGAGCAGTACTTC
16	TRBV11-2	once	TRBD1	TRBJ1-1	CASSLTLDRMNTEAFF	TGTGCCAGCAGCTTAACCCTGGACAGGATGAACACTGAAGCTTTCTTT
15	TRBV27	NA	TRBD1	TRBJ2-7	CASSYAGTGVYEQYF	TGTGCCAGCAGTTATGCCGGGACAGGGGTCTACGAGCAGTACTTC
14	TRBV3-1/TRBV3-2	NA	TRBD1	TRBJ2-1	CASSPGQGIYEQFF	TGTGCCAGTTCCCCGGGACAGGGAATTTATGAGCAGTTCTTC
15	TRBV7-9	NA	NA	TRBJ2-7	CASSSTEGRSYEQYF	TGTGCCAGCAGCTCGACAGAAGGCCGCTCCTACGAGCAGTACTTC
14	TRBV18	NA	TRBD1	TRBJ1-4	CASSPDRVGEKLFF	TGTGCCAGCTCACCAGACAGGGTGGGTGAAAAACTGTTTTTT
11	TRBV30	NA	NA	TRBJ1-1	CAWEDSLGAFF	TGTGCCTGGGAGGACAGTCTGGGAGCTTTCTTT
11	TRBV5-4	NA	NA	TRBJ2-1	CASSFDNEQFF	TGTGCCAGCAGCTTCGACAATGAGCAGTTCTTC
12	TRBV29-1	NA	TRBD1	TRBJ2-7	CSARSGGGEQYF	TGCAGCGCCCGATCAGGGGGCGGGGAGCAGTACTTC
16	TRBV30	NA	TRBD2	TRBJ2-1	CAWSVHLSGGPEEQFF	TGTGCCTGGAGTGTACACTTATCGGGAGGGCCGGAGGAGCAGTTCTTC
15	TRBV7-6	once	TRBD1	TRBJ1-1	CASSYGQGGNTEAFF	TGTGCCAGCAGCTACGGACAGGGTGGAAACACTGAAGCTTTCTTT
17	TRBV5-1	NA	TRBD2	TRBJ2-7	CASSLEASGYGSYEQYF	TGCGCCAGCAGCTTAGAGGCTAGCGGGTACGGCTCCTACGAGCAGTACTTC
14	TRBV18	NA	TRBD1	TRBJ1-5	CASSPGRGEQPQHF	TGTGCCAGCTCACCAGGCAGGGGGGAACAGCCCCAGCATTTT
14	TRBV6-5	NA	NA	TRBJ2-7	CASRTRLAGYEQYF	TGTGCCAGCAGGACGAGGCTAGCTGGCTACGAGCAGTACTTC
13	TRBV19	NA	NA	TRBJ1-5	CASNGGSNQPQHF	TGTGCCAGTAATGGGGGGTCCAATCAGCCCCAGCATTTT
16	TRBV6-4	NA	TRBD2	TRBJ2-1	CASSAMTSGVHNEQFF	TGTGCCAGCAGTGCGATGACTAGCGGGGTTCACAATGAGCAGTTCTTC